This T cell receptor (beta chain) was sequenced during a study of CD8+ T cells in alopecia areata. Whole-study findings and limits: Scalp samples also contribute reads from the resident alphabeta T cells found in normal skin.

The sequencing template was cDNA reverse transcribed from extracted RNA. Using immunoSEQ multiplex PCR, the repertoire was profiled, and TCRdb retains in-frame clones only, with some absent. Of 150,000 to 200,000 clones listed, around 54% are singletons. Note on this clone: Its specificity is unknown.

Germline CDR1 and CDR2: SGHVS and FQNEAQ. This CDR3 spans 12 amino acids. V shed 4 bases and J shed 2 bases, with 0 bases lying between them. Sequencing was carried out using CD4+ T cells sorted from blood. The clonotype comes from a human donor in good health. The V and J genes are TRBV7-8 and TRBJ2-6; D gene unclear. CDR3 DNA: TGTGCCAGCAGCTCTGGGGCCAACGTCCTGACTTTC. Translated: CASSSGANVLTF.